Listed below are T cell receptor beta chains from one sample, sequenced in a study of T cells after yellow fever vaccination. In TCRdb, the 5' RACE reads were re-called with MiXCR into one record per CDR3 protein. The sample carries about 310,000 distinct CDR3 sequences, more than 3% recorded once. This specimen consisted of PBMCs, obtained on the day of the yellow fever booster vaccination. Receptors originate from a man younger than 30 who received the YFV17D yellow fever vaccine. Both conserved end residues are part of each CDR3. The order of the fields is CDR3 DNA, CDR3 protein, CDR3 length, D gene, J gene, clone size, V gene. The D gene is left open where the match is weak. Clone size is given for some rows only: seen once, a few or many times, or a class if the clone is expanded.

CDR3 DNA: TGTGCCAGCAGTGGGACAGGGGGCTCAGGTCAGCCCCAGCATTTT
CDR3 protein: CASSGTGGSGQPQHF
CDR3 length: 15
D gene: TRBD1
J gene: TRBJ1-5
clone size: many
V gene: TRBV12-3/TRBV12-4

CDR3 DNA: TGTGCCACCAGCATCCCCTTCAGGCCCCAGCATTTT
CDR3 protein: CATSIPFRPQHF
CDR3 length: 12
D gene: .
J gene: TRBJ1-5
clone size: few
V gene: TRBV15

CDR3 DNA: TGTGCCTGCCGGGACACCAAAAACATTCAGTACTTC
CDR3 protein: CACRDTKNIQYF
CDR3 length: 12
D gene: .
J gene: TRBJ2-4
clone size: many
V gene: TRBV6-5

CDR3 DNA: TGTGCCAGCTCACCAACAGGGGGTGGTAATTCTGGAAACACCATATATTTT
CDR3 protein: CASSPTGGGNSGNTIYF
CDR3 length: 17
D gene: TRBD1
J gene: TRBJ1-3
clone size: many
V gene: TRBV18

CDR3 DNA: TGCGCCAGCAGCCAAGGACAGGGCCAGGGGGGCACCGGGGAGCTGTTTTTT
CDR3 protein: CASSQGQGQGGTGELFF
CDR3 length: 17
D gene: .
J gene: TRBJ2-2
clone size: .
V gene: TRBV4-1

CDR3 DNA: TGCGCCAGCAGCCAACAGGGAGGGGCTGTAAGCACAGATACGCAGTATTTT
CDR3 protein: CASSQQGGAVSTDTQYF
CDR3 length: 17
D gene: .
J gene: TRBJ2-3
clone size: few
V gene: TRBV5-1

CDR3 DNA: TGTGCCAGCAGTTCCCGAGACAGCCTAGGAAACACCATATATTTT
CDR3 protein: CASSSRDSLGNTIYF
CDR3 length: 15
D gene: .
J gene: TRBJ1-3
clone size: few
V gene: TRBV28

CDR3 DNA: TGTGCCAGCAGCTTAGGCATTACTGGGGGGAACATTCAGTACTTC
CDR3 protein: CASSLGITGGNIQYF
CDR3 length: 15
D gene: .
J gene: TRBJ2-4
clone size: .
V gene: TRBV7-2

CDR3 DNA: TGCGCCAGCAGCCCCACCCCAGGGGCTGGCACTGAAGCTTTCTTT
CDR3 protein: CASSPTPGAGTEAFF
CDR3 length: 15
D gene: .
J gene: TRBJ1-1
clone size: .
V gene: TRBV5-1

CDR3 DNA: TGTGCCAGTAGGAGTGCTGGGCCCTACACTGAAGCTTTCTTT
CDR3 protein: CASRSAGPYTEAFF
CDR3 length: 14
D gene: .
J gene: TRBJ1-1
clone size: medium-sized
V gene: TRBV19

CDR3 DNA: TGCAGCGTTGTAGGCCTAGGAGGCTACACCTTC
CDR3 protein: CSVVGLGGYTF
CDR3 length: 11
D gene: .
J gene: TRBJ1-2
clone size: few
V gene: TRBV29-1

CDR3 DNA: TGTGCCACCTGGAACCCCGACAATGAGCAGTTCTTC
CDR3 protein: CATWNPDNEQFF
CDR3 length: 12
D gene: .
J gene: TRBJ2-1
clone size: few
V gene: TRBV24-1

CDR3 DNA: TGTGCCAGCAGCTATGACTGGAATGAGCAGTTCTTC
CDR3 protein: CASSYDWNEQFF
CDR3 length: 12
D gene: .
J gene: TRBJ2-1
clone size: many
V gene: TRBV9

CDR3 DNA: TGTGCCAGCAGCGAGACAGGTAGACTTACTAGCACAGATACGCAGTATTTT
CDR3 protein: CASSETGRLTSTDTQYF
CDR3 length: 17
D gene: .
J gene: TRBJ2-3
clone size: many
V gene: TRBV6-6

CDR3 DNA: TGTGCCAGCAGTTTATCCAAGATAGGATCTTCCTACGAGCAGTACTTC
CDR3 protein: CASSLSKIGSSYEQYF
CDR3 length: 16
D gene: .
J gene: TRBJ2-7
clone size: many
V gene: TRBV27

CDR3 DNA: TGCGCCAGCAGCCTACAAGGTAGACTAGCAAAGTTCTTC
CDR3 protein: CASSLQGRLAKFF
CDR3 length: 13
D gene: TRBD2
J gene: TRBJ2-1
clone size: many
V gene: TRBV4-3

CDR3 DNA: TGCGCCAGCAGCCCTCAAGCGGGGCAAGAGACCCAGTACTTC
CDR3 protein: CASSPQAGQETQYF
CDR3 length: 14
D gene: TRBD2
J gene: TRBJ2-5
clone size: few
V gene: TRBV5-1

CDR3 DNA: TGTGCCAGCAGTTTAGCGGCGGAGGGGGTGACCCAGTACTTC
CDR3 protein: CASSLAAEGVTQYF
CDR3 length: 14
D gene: .
J gene: TRBJ2-5
clone size: many
V gene: TRBV27

CDR3 DNA: TGTGCCAGCAGCCAATTACAGGGGGGTCCCCAGCATTTT
CDR3 protein: CASSQLQGGPQHF
CDR3 length: 13
D gene: TRBD1
J gene: TRBJ1-5
clone size: .
V gene: TRBV4-2

CDR3 DNA: TGCGCCAGCAGCCGGACAGGGGGCTCCTACGAGCAGTACTTC
CDR3 protein: CASSRTGGSYEQYF
CDR3 length: 14
D gene: TRBD1
J gene: TRBJ2-7
clone size: many
V gene: TRBV5-1

CDR3 DNA: TGCAGTGCTCCTCGACGGGAGTTCATGAACACTGAAGCTTTCTTT
CDR3 protein: CSAPRREFMNTEAFF
CDR3 length: 15
D gene: .
J gene: TRBJ1-1
clone size: .
V gene: TRBV20-1

CDR3 DNA: TGTGCCAGCAGTCGGCTAGCGGGGGCCCAAGAGACCCAGTACTTC
CDR3 protein: CASSRLAGAQETQYF
CDR3 length: 15
D gene: TRBD2
J gene: TRBJ2-5
clone size: many
V gene: TRBV28

CDR3 DNA: TGTGCCAGCAGTGGCGGGGGGCCGAGTACAGATACGCAGTATTTT
CDR3 protein: CASSGGGPSTDTQYF
CDR3 length: 15
D gene: TRBD2
J gene: TRBJ2-3
clone size: many
V gene: TRBV2

CDR3 DNA: TGTGCCAGCAGGTCTGGCCCCGGGGCAGGGGCCTTAAGTGGGGCCAACGTCCTGACTTTC
CDR3 protein: CASRSGPGAGALSGANVLTF
CDR3 length: 20
D gene: .
J gene: TRBJ2-6
clone size: many
V gene: TRBV13

CDR3 DNA: TGTGCCAGCAGTTTTCGCCCAGGGGGGTACGAGCAGTACTTC
CDR3 protein: CASSFRPGGYEQYF
CDR3 length: 14
D gene: .
J gene: TRBJ2-7
clone size: few
V gene: TRBV12-3/TRBV12-4

CDR3 DNA: TGTGCCAGCAGTGCCGGGGGCAATCAGCCCCAGCATTTT
CDR3 protein: CASSAGGNQPQHF
CDR3 length: 13
D gene: .
J gene: TRBJ1-5
clone size: many
V gene: TRBV9

CDR3 DNA: TGTGCCAGCAGCTCCCCGGGCCCCTCTGGAAACACCATATATTTT
CDR3 protein: CASSSPGPSGNTIYF
CDR3 length: 15
D gene: .
J gene: TRBJ1-3
clone size: many
V gene: TRBV5-4

CDR3 DNA: TGTGCCAGCAGTGCCTTAGACCCCGAGGGTGAAGCTTTCTTT
CDR3 protein: CASSALDPEGEAFF
CDR3 length: 14
D gene: .
J gene: TRBJ1-1
clone size: once
V gene: TRBV2

CDR3 DNA: TGTGCCAGCAGTGAATTGGGCAGGGGGCCTTATGGCTACACCTTC
CDR3 protein: CASSELGRGPYGYTF
CDR3 length: 15
D gene: TRBD1
J gene: TRBJ1-2
clone size: many
V gene: TRBV25-1

CDR3 DNA: TGTGCCAGCAGCCCCCCAGGGGTGGAGACCCAGTACTTC
CDR3 protein: CASSPPGVETQYF
CDR3 length: 13
D gene: .
J gene: TRBJ2-5
clone size: many
V gene: TRBV11-2

CDR3 DNA: TGCGCCAGCAGTGAACCCTTCGAGCGGGGGTATACAGATACGCAGTATTTT
CDR3 protein: CASSEPFERGYTDTQYF
CDR3 length: 17
D gene: TRBD2
J gene: TRBJ2-3
clone size: few
V gene: TRBV10-2

CDR3 DNA: TGCGCCAGCAGCTTGGGCCCGGGACAGCTGAACACTGAAGCTTTCTTT
CDR3 protein: CASSLGPGQLNTEAFF
CDR3 length: 16
D gene: TRBD1
J gene: TRBJ1-1
clone size: many
V gene: TRBV5-1

CDR3 DNA: TGTGCCAGCAGCTTTCTTAATAGGGGCAGTTTAAGCTATGGCTACACCTTC
CDR3 protein: CASSFLNRGSLSYGYTF
CDR3 length: 17
D gene: .
J gene: TRBJ1-2
clone size: .
V gene: TRBV7-8

CDR3 DNA: TGTGCCAGCAGCCTCCAGGGGTTCGCTAATGAAAAACTGTTTTTT
CDR3 protein: CASSLQGFANEKLFF
CDR3 length: 15
D gene: .
J gene: TRBJ1-4
clone size: many
V gene: TRBV6-5

CDR3 DNA: TGCGCCAGCAGCTTCCGGATAGCCTACGAGCAGTACTTC
CDR3 protein: CASSFRIAYEQYF
CDR3 length: 13
D gene: .
J gene: TRBJ2-7
clone size: many
V gene: TRBV5-1

CDR3 DNA: TGCAGTGCTAGTGGGACAGGGGGCACTGAGCAGTTCTTC
CDR3 protein: CSASGTGGTEQFF
CDR3 length: 13
D gene: TRBD1
J gene: TRBJ2-1
clone size: many
V gene: TRBV20-1

CDR3 DNA: TGTGCCAGCAGTTCCCAACCGGGACAGGGTAACACCGGGGAGCTGTTTTTT
CDR3 protein: CASSSQPGQGNTGELFF
CDR3 length: 17
D gene: TRBD1
J gene: TRBJ2-2
clone size: many
V gene: TRBV6-2/TRBV6-3

CDR3 DNA: TGCGCCAGCAGCGGCGTCCCGGGTGGCTACACCTTC
CDR3 protein: CASSGVPGGYTF
CDR3 length: 12
D gene: .
J gene: TRBJ1-2
clone size: many
V gene: TRBV5-1

CDR3 DNA: TGTGCCAGCTCACCAGCGGGCGGAGACCACACCCAAGAGACCCAGTACTTC
CDR3 protein: CASSPAGGDHTQETQYF
CDR3 length: 17
D gene: .
J gene: TRBJ2-5
clone size: many
V gene: TRBV18

CDR3 DNA: TGTGCCAGCAGTTTCTACAGCGGGGGGCTAGAGACCCAGTACTTC
CDR3 protein: CASSFYSGGLETQYF
CDR3 length: 15
D gene: TRBD2
J gene: TRBJ2-5
clone size: few
V gene: TRBV28

CDR3 DNA: TGTGCCTGGAGTGTAGTGGACAGGCCTAACACTGAAGCTTTCTTT
CDR3 protein: CAWSVVDRPNTEAFF
CDR3 length: 15
D gene: TRBD1
J gene: TRBJ1-1
clone size: few
V gene: TRBV30

CDR3 DNA: TGCAGTGCTAGGGGCACAGGGTTCTATGGCTACACCTTC
CDR3 protein: CSARGTGFYGYTF
CDR3 length: 13
D gene: .
J gene: TRBJ1-2
clone size: many
V gene: TRBV20-1

CDR3 DNA: TGCAGTGCTAAGTGGACCGGGGAGCTGTTTTTT
CDR3 protein: CSAKWTGELFF
CDR3 length: 11
D gene: .
J gene: TRBJ2-2
clone size: many
V gene: TRBV20-1

CDR3 DNA: TGTGCCTCTGGCGGGCAGACAGATACGCAGTATTTT
CDR3 protein: CASGGQTDTQYF
CDR3 length: 12
D gene: .
J gene: TRBJ2-3
clone size: few
V gene: TRBV7-9

CDR3 DNA: TGTGCCAGCAGTTTTTGGGCCAGGGGGCCTGCCATATATGGCTACACCTTC
CDR3 protein: CASSFWARGPAIYGYTF
CDR3 length: 17
D gene: TRBD1
J gene: TRBJ1-2
clone size: few
V gene: TRBV27

CDR3 DNA: TGTGCCAGCAGCTCGACAGGGGGCCGCCGCTATTCACCCCTCCACTTT
CDR3 protein: CASSSTGGRRYSPLHF
CDR3 length: 16
D gene: TRBD1
J gene: TRBJ1-6
clone size: many
V gene: TRBV7-9

CDR3 DNA: TGCGCCAGCAGCCAAGCGCCGACACCGAACTATGGCTACACCTTC
CDR3 protein: CASSQAPTPNYGYTF
CDR3 length: 15
D gene: .
J gene: TRBJ1-2
clone size: .
V gene: TRBV4-1

CDR3 DNA: TGTGCCAGCAGCAAAGCGCGTGGGGACAACAAAGATACGCAGTATTTT
CDR3 protein: CASSKARGDNKDTQYF
CDR3 length: 16
D gene: .
J gene: TRBJ2-3
clone size: many
V gene: TRBV21-1

CDR3 DNA: TGTGCCAGCAGCTCGCGGACTAGCGGTAACAATGAGCAGTTCTTC
CDR3 protein: CASSSRTSGNNEQFF
CDR3 length: 15
D gene: TRBD2
J gene: TRBJ2-1
clone size: .
V gene: TRBV5-4

CDR3 DNA: TGTGCCAGCAGCTTAGGACCTCCCCCGGGGGAGACCCAGTACTTC
CDR3 protein: CASSLGPPPGETQYF
CDR3 length: 15
D gene: .
J gene: TRBJ2-5
clone size: many
V gene: TRBV7-2

CDR3 DNA: TGCGCCAGCAGCCAAGATCGGTACAGTAATTCACCCCTCCACTTT
CDR3 protein: CASSQDRYSNSPLHF
CDR3 length: 15
D gene: .
J gene: TRBJ1-6
clone size: few
V gene: TRBV4-3

CDR3 DNA: TGTGCCAGTAGTACGGGGGACGAGCAGTACTTC
CDR3 protein: CASSTGDEQYF
CDR3 length: 11
D gene: .
J gene: TRBJ2-7
clone size: few
V gene: TRBV19

CDR3 DNA: TGTGCCAGTAGTTCACGACAGGGGGTCGGATCGGCTTTCTTT
CDR3 protein: CASSSRQGVGSAFF
CDR3 length: 14
D gene: TRBD1
J gene: TRBJ1-1
clone size: .
V gene: TRBV19

CDR3 DNA: TGCGCCAGCAGCCAAGATGCCTTGAGACCCGCATTGGACTATGGCTACACCTTC
CDR3 protein: CASSQDALRPALDYGYTF
CDR3 length: 18
D gene: .
J gene: TRBJ1-2
clone size: few
V gene: TRBV4-3

CDR3 DNA: TGTGCCAGTAAGGTGACTAGCGACAATGAGCAGTTCTTC
CDR3 protein: CASKVTSDNEQFF
CDR3 length: 13
D gene: TRBD2
J gene: TRBJ2-1
clone size: few
V gene: TRBV19

CDR3 DNA: TGTGCCAGCAGTCTAGTCGATAGCTCCTACAATGAGCAGTTCTTC
CDR3 protein: CASSLVDSSYNEQFF
CDR3 length: 15
D gene: .
J gene: TRBJ2-1
clone size: many
V gene: TRBV5-1

CDR3 DNA: TGTGCCAGCAGTTTATCGTGGAGATTGAACACTGAAGCTTTCTTT
CDR3 protein: CASSLSWRLNTEAFF
CDR3 length: 15
D gene: .
J gene: TRBJ1-1
clone size: many
V gene: TRBV12-3/TRBV12-4